Listed here are 24 T cell receptor beta chains from one sample, sequenced in a study of molecular identifiers for immune sequencing clone quantification (dated by TCRdb to about 2018). The library was built by means of PCR. The sequencing machine was an Illumina HiSeq 4000. The raw public data were reprocessed by TCRdb itself: fastp quality trimming at Q25, MiXCR clonotype calling, in-frame beta chains only. Rows matching on CDR3 protein sequence are summarized as one entry with the most common DNA and genes. For this sample the table gives about 640,000 distinct CDR3 sequences, of which about 20% were detected only once. Approximately 0.9% of the sample lies in the top ten. Sequencing input: naive CD8+ T cells from blood, with Jurkat cell RNA spiked in. The cell subset or site label here, explained by the study, means: FACS-sorted CD8+CD4-CCR7+CD45RA+ naive T cells. The source is a human donor in good health. Some libraries in this study had Jurkat cell RNA spiked in.

On this clonotype: A much more abundant neighbour one base away suggests this may be a read error. The V gene is TRBV5-6, the J gene TRBJ2-1; perhaps TRBD1 as D (5 bases). With 1 base removed from V and 9 bases from J, the gap between germline ends came to 20 bases. Germline CDR1 reads SGHDT; CDR2 reads YYEEEE. CDR3 length equals 16 residues. The CDR3 reads CASSLRALGRGSEQFF. CDR3 sequence (DNA): TGTGCCAGCAGCTTGCGGGCCCTCGGAAGGGGCAGTGAGCAGTTCTTC.

The V and J genes are TRBV6-2 or TRBV6-3 and TRBJ2-2, with a possible D match to TRBD2 (6 bases). Trimming took off 5 bases at V and 5 bases at J, with 18 bases between the two ends. CDR1 and CDR2 from the germline V gene are MNHEY and SVGEGT. This CDR3 contains 16 residues. The CDR3 sequence: CASSVRDSIWTGELFF. CDR3 DNA sequence: TGTGCCAGCAGTGTCCGGGACTCCATATGGACCGGGGAGCTGTTTTTT.

This chain joins TRBV6-5 and TRBJ1-4; D unclear. Germline-derived CDR1 and CDR2 are MNHEY and SVGAGI. V was shortened by 7 bases and J by 8 bases, with 20 bases between the two germline ends. This CDR3 region has 15 residues. CDR3 region: CASKEEGRMSEKLFF. The DNA of the CDR3 is TGTGCCAGCAAGGAGGAAGGCAGGATGAGCGAAAAACTGTTTTTT.

This clonotype was counted at least ten times. The V and J genes are TRBV6-2 or TRBV6-3 and TRBJ1-1, with a tentative D call TRBD1 (5 bases). The CDR3 loop spans 18 amino acids. Trimming removed 1 base at V and 0 bases at J, with 18 bases between. CDR1 and CDR2 (germline): MNHEY, SVGEGT. The CDR3 spells CASSYLDKLLTLNTEAFF. DNA for the CDR3: TGTGCCAGCAGTTACTTGGACAAACTCCTGACTCTGAACACTGAAGCTTTCTTT.

This clonotype was observed at least ten times. This chain uses TRBV4-1 with TRBJ2-1; possible D gene TRBD1, 5 bases. CDR3 size: 15 residues. CDR1 is MGHRA, CDR2 YSYEKL, per germline. Between the trimmed V and J ends, which lost 6 bases and 0 bases, there was a span of 12 bases. The CDR3 is CASRIQASSYNEQFF. Written as DNA, the CDR3 is TGCGCCAGCAGGATACAGGCCAGCTCCTACAATGAGCAGTTCTTC.

This clonotype has just a few counts. The chain recombines TRBV7-6 with TRBJ1-1, with D maybe TRBD1 (5 bases). Per the germline V gene, CDR1 is SGHVS and CDR2 is FNYEAQ. The germline V and J ends were trimmed by 2 bases and 2 bases, with 18 bases remaining between them. The CDR3 is 17 residues long. The CDR3 here is CASSLWPAGGDNTEAFF. The CDR3 DNA sequence: TGTGCCAGCAGCTTATGGCCCGCGGGGGGGGATAACACTGAAGCTTTCTTT.

The chain couples TRBV5-3 to TRBJ1-4; 7 bases match TRBD1. TRBV5-3 is sorted into the ORF group, with uncertain function. V dropped 10 bases and J dropped 6; count of bases not matched to a gene: 12. This CDR3 is 14 amino acids long. The CDR3 sequence is CACSPDRRDEKLFF. CDR3 nucleotides: TGTGCCTGCAGCCCGGACAGGCGTGATGAAAAACTGTTTTTT.

The rearrangement uses TRBV21-1 and TRBJ2-2. TRBV21-1 is a recognized pseudogene. This CDR3 region has 10 residues. Here the CDR3 reads CASRDKQLSF. The CDR3 DNA reads as TGTGCCAGCAGGGATAAGCAGCTGTCTTTT.

There are many counts of this clonotype. The rearrangement uses TRBV19 and TRBJ2-3; weak D call: TRBD1 (5 bases). This CDR3 has 13 residues. V lost 1 base to trimming and J lost 10 bases, with 12 bases between them. The germline V gene encodes CDR1 LNHDA and CDR2 SQIVND (reference sequence). CDR3 coding DNA: TGTGCCAGTAGTATAGTCCCCCCACAGGCGCAGTATTTT. This translates into CASSIVPPQAQYF.

This clonotype was counted once. The chain couples TRBV9 to TRBJ1-1; TRBD1 is a possible D gene (6 bases). The ends were cut back, 3 bases at V and 6 bases at J, with 15 bases in the middle. The CDR3 is 14 residues long. Germline V CDR1 and CDR2: SGDLS, YYNGEE. The CDR3 bases are TGTGCCAGCAGCGATACAGGGAAGGGTGCTGAAGCTTTCTTT. Amino acid sequence: CASSDTGKGAEAFF. The full variable domain, in which reference TRBV9 and TRBJ1-1 provide the parts outside the CDR3, is DSGVTQTPKHLITATGQRVTLRCSPRSGDLSVYWYQQSLDQGLQFLIQYYNGEERAKGNILERFSAQQFPDLHSELNLSSLELGDSALYFCASSDTGKGAEAFFGQGTRLTVV.

This clonotype came up many times. The chain couples TRBV7-9 to TRBJ1-4; D not resolved. The germline V and J ends were trimmed by 5 bases and 4 bases, with 17 bases remaining between them. CDR3 length equals 16 residues. Per germline, CDR1 SEHNR and CDR2 FQNEAQ (reference sequence). CDR3 sequence reads: CASSPPRVGVNEKLFF. The CDR3 region has the DNA TGTGCCAGCAGCCCCCCTCGGGTAGGCGTTAATGAAAAACTGTTTTTT.

This clonotype was observed many times. The genes are TRBV4-3 and TRBJ2-7; maybe TRBD2 (7 bases). The CDR3 loop spans 16 amino acids. V was pared by 1 base and J by 6 bases, with 19 bases between. Germline V gene sequence: CDR1 LGHNA, CDR2 YSLEER. CDR3 DNA sequence: TGCGCCAGCAGCCAAGTCTGGAAACAGGGAGGGGGCGAGCAGTACTTC. It yields the protein CASSQVWKQGGGEQYF.

This clonotype occurred many times. V is TRBV4-3 and J is TRBJ2-3; 10 nucleotides align to TRBD2. The length of the CDR3 is 23 residues. Germline V gene lookup returns CDR1 LGHNA and CDR2 YSLEER. V trimming: 0 bases; J trimming: 1 base; junction bases outside the gene matches: 22. The CDR3: CASSQDVGGRLAGAAGGTDTQYF. DNA for the CDR3: TGCGCCAGCAGCCAAGATGTGGGCGGACGGCTAGCGGGGGCGGCCGGTGGCACAGATACGCAGTATTTT.

The rearrangement uses TRBV19 and TRBJ1-2; D is uncertain. Trimming left V 3 bases short and J 3 bases short, with 8 bases between. The CDR3 extends over 13 amino acids. From germline, CDR1 is LNHDA and CDR2 SQIVND (reference sequence). CDR3 residues: CASSMNSYYGYTF. DNA of the CDR3: TGTGCCAGTAGTATGAACAGCTACTATGGCTACACCTTC.

As concerns this clonotype: A read error may be the cause here, since a much bigger clone is one base away. This chain joins TRBV7-9 and TRBJ1-1, with TRBD1 as a possible D gene (6 bases). Germline V CDR1 and CDR2: SEHNR, FQNEAQ (reference sequence). The V end was cut by 0 bases, the J end by 4 bases, with 9 bases between. This CDR3 has 14 amino acids. The CDR3 DNA follows: TGTGCCAGCAGCTTAGCTCAGGGGACCACTGAAGCTTTCTTT. Its protein product is CASSLAQGTTEAFF.

In this sample, this clonotype turned up many times. V is TRBV7-2 and J is TRBJ2-2; 7 bases are a match to TRBD1. V lost 5 bases, J lost 15 bases, and 12 bases stayed unmatched. The CDR3 totals 13 residues. The germline gives CDR1 SGHTA, CDR2 FQGNSA. The CDR3 DNA sequence: TGTGCCAGCAGCCTGAGCCCATTTGGACAGGTGTTTTTT. It is translated as CASSLSPFGQVFF.

This clonotype appeared once. Since a much larger clone is just one base distant, this may be a read error. The rearrangement uses TRBV20-1 and TRBJ2-7; 9 nucleotides agree with TRBD2. Per germline, CDR1 DFQATT and CDR2 SNEGSKA (reference sequence). The CDR3 covers 14 residues. The CDR3 spells CSAESGGTSYEQHF. In nucleotides, the CDR3 is TGCAGTGCTGAAAGCGGGGGGACCTCCTACGAGCAGCACTTC.

There are a few counts of this clonotype. The chain links TRBV19 to TRBJ1-1; 7 nucleotides align to TRBD1. J lost 5 bases, V lost 6 bases, and 3 bases had no gene match. The CDR3 covers 12 residues. CDR1 is LNHDA and CDR2 is SQIVND in the germline V gene (reference sequence). CDR3 amino acids: CASRTGRTEAFF. The CDR3 coding sequence is TGTGCCAGTAGGACAGGGCGGACTGAAGCTTTCTTT.

In its sample, this clonotype was seen a few times. J is TRBJ2-7 and V is TRBV4-1, with D possibly matching TRBD1 (5 bases). Germline V gene data show CDR1 as MGHRA and CDR2 as YSYEKL. This CDR3 contains 16 residues. The ends were cut back, 4 bases at V and 5 bases at J, with 21 bases in the middle. The CDR3 is CASSPPLRQGGHEQYF. The CDR3 nucleotides are TGCGCCAGCAGCCCTCCCCTCCGGCAGGGCGGTCACGAGCAGTACTTC.

This clonotype was detected ten times or more. V is TRBV27 and J is TRBJ2-4; 13 bases fit TRBD2. V lost 2 bases to trimming and J lost 12 bases; unmatched junction nucleotides: 10. The V gene's germline CDR1 is MNHEY and CDR2 SMNVEV (reference sequence). This CDR3 has 16 residues. CDR3 in amino acids: CASSLGPPGLAGSQYF. CDR3 in DNA: TGTGCCAGCAGTTTAGGACCGCCGGGACTAGCGGGGAGTCAGTACTTC.

This clonotype was picked up many times. The chain couples TRBV7-9 to TRBJ2-4; TRBD1 is a possible D gene (7 bases). Germline lookup yields CDR1 SEHNR and CDR2 FQNEAQ (reference sequence). CDR3 size: 17 residues. V lost 0 bases to trimming and J lost 7 bases, with 19 bases between them. CDR3 DNA sequence: TGTGCCAGCAGCTTAGCTTACGGACAGGAGGGCTCGAACATTCAGTACTTC. Amino acid sequence: CASSLAYGQEGSNIQYF.

As regards this clonotype: A read error may explain this, as a much larger clone is one base away. The chain employs TRBV12-3 or TRBV12-4 and TRBJ2-2; D is possibly TRBD2 (5 bases). This CDR3 is built from 14 residues. Here the CDR3 DNA reads TGTGCCAGCAGTTCGGACTCCGACACCGGGGAGCTGGTTTTT. It codes for CASSSDSDTGELVF.

This clonotype was counted many times. The CDR3 loop is CASSSIAVLSTDTQYF. In nucleotides, the CDR3 is TGTGCCAGCAGTTCGATAGCGGTCCTAAGCACAGATACGCAGTATTTT. This rearrangement joins TRBV27 to TRBJ2-3, with D tentatively TRBD2 (6 bases). V dropped 4 bases and J dropped 0 bases, with 14 bases sitting between them. Germline values: CDR1 MNHEY, CDR2 SMNVEV (reference sequence). The CDR3 consists of 16 residues.

For this clonotype: It may be a read error: a sequence one base away is much more abundant. The rearrangement links TRBV10-3 to TRBJ2-7; a weak D match, TRBD2 (7 bases). This CDR3 spans 12 amino acids. CDR1 and CDR2 (germline): ENHRY, SYGVKD. This chain's CDR3 is CATSEGGGPEYF. The CDR3 DNA reads as TGTGCCACCAGTGAGGGAGGGGGACCAGAGTACTTC.